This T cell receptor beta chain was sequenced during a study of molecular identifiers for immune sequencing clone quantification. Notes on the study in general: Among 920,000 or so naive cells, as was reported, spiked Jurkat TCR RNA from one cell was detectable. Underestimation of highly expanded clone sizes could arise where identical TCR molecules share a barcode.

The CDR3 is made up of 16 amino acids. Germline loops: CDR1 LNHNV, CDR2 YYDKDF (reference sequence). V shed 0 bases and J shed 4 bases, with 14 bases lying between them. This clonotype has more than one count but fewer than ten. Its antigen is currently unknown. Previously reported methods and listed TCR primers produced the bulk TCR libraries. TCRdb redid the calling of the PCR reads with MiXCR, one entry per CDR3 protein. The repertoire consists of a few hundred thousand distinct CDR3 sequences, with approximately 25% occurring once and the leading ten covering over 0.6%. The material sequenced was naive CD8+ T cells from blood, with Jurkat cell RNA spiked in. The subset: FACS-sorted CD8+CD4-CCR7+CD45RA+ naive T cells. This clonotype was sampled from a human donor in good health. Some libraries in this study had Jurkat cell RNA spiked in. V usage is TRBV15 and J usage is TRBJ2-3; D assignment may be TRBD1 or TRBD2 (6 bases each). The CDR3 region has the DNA TGTGCCACCAGCAGAGAGGAAGGGGGGTACGCAGATACGCAGTATTTT. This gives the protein CATSREEGGYADTQYF.